The TCR beta chain under discussion was sequenced for a study of T-cell reconstitution after alpha-beta-depleted transplantation in children. Library preparation (for TCRbeta) was performed with unique molecular identifiers. In TCRdb, the PCR reads were re-called with MiXCR into one record per CDR3 protein. The sample holds some 500,000 distinct CDR3 sequences, 32% seen once. The TCR originated in a human donor who donated a stem cell graft to a child with aplastic anemia. Material: PBMCs from the stem cell graft donor, obtained from the stem cell graft.

The DNA of the CDR3 is TGTGCCAGCAGTTCAAGCGGGAGAAGCTACAATGAGCAGTTCTTC. Translated: CASSSSGRSYNEQFF. The genes are TRBV12-3 or TRBV12-4 and TRBJ2-1; 8 bases map to TRBD2. There are 15 residues in the CDR3. V lost 4 bases to trimming and J lost 3 bases; unmatched junction nucleotides: 5.